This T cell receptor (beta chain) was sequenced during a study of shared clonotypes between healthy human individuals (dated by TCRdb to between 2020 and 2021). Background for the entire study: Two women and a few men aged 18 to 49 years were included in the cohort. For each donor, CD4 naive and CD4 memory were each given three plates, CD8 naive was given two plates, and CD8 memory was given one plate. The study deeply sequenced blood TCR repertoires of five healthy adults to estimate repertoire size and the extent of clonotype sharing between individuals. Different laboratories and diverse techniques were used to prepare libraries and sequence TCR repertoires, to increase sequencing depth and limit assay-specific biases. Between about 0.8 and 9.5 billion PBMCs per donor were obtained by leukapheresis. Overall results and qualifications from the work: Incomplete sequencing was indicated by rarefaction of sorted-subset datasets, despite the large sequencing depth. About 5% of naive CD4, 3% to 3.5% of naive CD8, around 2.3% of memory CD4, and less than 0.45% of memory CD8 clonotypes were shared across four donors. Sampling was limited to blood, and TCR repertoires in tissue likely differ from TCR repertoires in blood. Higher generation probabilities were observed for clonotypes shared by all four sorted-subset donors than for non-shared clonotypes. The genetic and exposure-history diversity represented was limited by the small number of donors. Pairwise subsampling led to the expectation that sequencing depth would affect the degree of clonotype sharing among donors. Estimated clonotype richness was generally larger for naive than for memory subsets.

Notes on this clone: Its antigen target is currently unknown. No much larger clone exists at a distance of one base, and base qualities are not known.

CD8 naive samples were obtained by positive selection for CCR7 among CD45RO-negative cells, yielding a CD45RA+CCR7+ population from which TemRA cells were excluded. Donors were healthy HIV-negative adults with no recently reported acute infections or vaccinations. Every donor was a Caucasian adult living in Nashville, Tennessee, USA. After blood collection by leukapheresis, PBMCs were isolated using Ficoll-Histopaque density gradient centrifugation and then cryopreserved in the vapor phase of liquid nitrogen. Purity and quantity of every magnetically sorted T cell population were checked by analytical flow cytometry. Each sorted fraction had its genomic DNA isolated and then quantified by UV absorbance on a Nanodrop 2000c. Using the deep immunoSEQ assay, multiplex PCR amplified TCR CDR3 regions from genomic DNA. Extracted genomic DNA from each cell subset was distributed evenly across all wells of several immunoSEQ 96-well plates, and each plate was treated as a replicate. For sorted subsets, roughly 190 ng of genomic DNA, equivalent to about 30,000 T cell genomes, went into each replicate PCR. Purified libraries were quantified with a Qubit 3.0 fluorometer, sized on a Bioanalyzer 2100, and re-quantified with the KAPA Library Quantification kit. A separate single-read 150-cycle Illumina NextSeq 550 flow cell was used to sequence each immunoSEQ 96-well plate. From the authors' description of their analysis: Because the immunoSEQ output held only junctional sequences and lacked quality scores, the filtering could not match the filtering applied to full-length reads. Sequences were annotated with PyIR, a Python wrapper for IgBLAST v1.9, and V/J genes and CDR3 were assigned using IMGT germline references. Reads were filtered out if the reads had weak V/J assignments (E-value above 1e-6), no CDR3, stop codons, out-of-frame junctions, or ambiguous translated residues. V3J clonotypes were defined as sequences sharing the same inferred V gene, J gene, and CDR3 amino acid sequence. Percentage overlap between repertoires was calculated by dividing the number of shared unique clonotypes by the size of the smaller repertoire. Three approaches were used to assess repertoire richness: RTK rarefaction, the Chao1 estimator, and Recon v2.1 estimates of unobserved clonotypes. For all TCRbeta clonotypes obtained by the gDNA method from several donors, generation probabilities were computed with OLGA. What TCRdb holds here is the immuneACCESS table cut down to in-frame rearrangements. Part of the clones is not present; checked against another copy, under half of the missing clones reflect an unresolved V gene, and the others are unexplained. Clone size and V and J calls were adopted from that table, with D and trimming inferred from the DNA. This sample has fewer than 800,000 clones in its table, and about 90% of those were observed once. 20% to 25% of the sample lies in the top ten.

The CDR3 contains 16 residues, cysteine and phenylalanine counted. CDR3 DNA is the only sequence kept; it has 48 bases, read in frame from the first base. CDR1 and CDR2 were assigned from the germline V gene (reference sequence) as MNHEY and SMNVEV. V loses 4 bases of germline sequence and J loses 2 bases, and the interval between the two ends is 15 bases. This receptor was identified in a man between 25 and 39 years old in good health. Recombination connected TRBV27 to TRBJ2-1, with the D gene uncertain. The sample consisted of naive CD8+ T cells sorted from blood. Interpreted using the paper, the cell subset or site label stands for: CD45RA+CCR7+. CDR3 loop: CASSSTTRMAYNEQFF. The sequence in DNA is TGTGCCAGCAGTTCCACAACAAGAATGGCCTACAATGAGCAGTTCTTC.